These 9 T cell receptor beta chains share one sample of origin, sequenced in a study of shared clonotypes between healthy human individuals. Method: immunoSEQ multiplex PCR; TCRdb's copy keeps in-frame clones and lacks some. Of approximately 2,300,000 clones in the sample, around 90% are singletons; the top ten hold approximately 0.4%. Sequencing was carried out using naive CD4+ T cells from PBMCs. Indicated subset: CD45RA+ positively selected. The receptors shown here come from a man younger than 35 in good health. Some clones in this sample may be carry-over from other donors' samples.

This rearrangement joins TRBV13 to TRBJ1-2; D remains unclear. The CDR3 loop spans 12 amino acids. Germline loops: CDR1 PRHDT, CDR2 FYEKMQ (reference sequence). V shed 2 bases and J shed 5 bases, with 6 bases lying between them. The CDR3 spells CASSLLLYGYTF. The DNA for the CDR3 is TGTGCCAGCAGCTTATTGCTGTATGGCTACACCTTC.

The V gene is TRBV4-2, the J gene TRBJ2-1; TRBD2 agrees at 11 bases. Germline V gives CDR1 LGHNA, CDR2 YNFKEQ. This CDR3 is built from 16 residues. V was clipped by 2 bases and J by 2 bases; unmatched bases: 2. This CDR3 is CASSQLSGRAYNEQFF. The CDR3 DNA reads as TGTGCCAGCAGCCAACTTAGCGGGAGGGCCTACAATGAGCAGTTCTTC.

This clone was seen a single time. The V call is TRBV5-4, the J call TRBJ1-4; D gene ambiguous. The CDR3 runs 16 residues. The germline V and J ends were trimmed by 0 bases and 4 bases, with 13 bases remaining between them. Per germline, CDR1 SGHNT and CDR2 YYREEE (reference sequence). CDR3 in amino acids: CASSLGGLARNEKLFF. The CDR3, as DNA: TGTGCCAGCAGCTTGGGAGGGTTGGCCCGTAATGAAAAACTGTTTTTT.

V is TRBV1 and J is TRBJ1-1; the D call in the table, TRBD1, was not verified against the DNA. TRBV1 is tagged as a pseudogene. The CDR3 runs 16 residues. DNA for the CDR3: TGCACCAGCCTCCCCTACCCCGGACACGCGAACACTGAAGCTTTCTTT. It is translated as CTSLPYPGHANTEAFF.

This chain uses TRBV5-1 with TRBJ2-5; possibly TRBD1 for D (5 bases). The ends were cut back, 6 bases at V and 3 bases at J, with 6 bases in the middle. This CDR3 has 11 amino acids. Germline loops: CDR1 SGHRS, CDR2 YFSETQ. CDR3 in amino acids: CASKGEETQYF. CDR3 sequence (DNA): TGCGCCAGCAAAGGGGAAGAGACCCAGTACTTC.

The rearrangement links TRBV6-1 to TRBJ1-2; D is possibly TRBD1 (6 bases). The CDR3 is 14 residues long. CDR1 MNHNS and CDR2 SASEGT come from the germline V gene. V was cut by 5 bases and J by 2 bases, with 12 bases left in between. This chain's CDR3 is CASSTAGANYGYTF. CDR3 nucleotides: TGTGCCAGCAGTACGGCGGGGGCAAACTATGGCTACACCTTC.

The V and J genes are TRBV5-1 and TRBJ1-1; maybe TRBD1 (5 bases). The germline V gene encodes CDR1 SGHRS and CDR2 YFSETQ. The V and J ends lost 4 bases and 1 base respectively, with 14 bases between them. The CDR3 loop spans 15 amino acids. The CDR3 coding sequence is TGCGCCAGCAGCATCCCCGCAGGGTCGAACACTGAAGCTTTCTTT. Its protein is CASSIPAGSNTEAFF.

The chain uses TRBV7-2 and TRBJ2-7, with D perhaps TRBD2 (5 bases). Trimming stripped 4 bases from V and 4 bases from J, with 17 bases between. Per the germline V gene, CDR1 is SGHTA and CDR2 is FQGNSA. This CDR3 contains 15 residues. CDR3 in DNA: TGTGCCAGCAGCTCGCCCGGGATCACGGGGTACGAGCAGTACTTC. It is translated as CASSSPGITGYEQYF. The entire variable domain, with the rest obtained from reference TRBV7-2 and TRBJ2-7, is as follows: GAGVSQSPSNKVTEKGKDVELRCDPISGHTALYWYRQSLGQGLEFLIYFQGNSAPDKSGLPSDRFSAERTGGSVSTLTIQRTQQEDSAVYLCASSSPGITGYEQYFGPGTRLTVT.

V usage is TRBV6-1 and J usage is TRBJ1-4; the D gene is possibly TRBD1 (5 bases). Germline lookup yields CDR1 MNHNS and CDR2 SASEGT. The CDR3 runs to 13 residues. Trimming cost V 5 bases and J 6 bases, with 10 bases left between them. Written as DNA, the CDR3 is TGTGCCAGCAGTACAGGCTCTTATGAAAAACTGTTTTTT. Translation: CASSTGSYEKLFF.